This T cell receptor beta chain was sequenced during a study of blood T cell repertoires in COVID-19. Study in general: Acute and convalescent COVID-19 samples came from the United States, Italy and Spain. Nucleic acid was either cDNA or gDNA, and it came from T cells, B-cell-depleted T cells, or PBMCs.

Per the study methods: The authors estimated nucleated cell counts from reference gene primer amplification. TCRdb's copy holds only in-frame clones and misses some; the assay was immunoSEQ multiplex PCR. The D gene and trimming were derived from the DNA, and the V and J assignments and clone size from that table. The sample has hundreds of thousands of clones, about four fifths seen once. CDR1 is LNHNV, CDR2 YYDKDF, per germline (reference sequence). The V end lost 0 bases, the J end lost 5 bases, and 11 bases lay between the germline ends. CDR3 length: 15 amino acids. This TCR was recovered from an elderly woman with COVID-19, enrolled during active disease. The sequencing input was peripheral blood. The chain joins TRBV15 to TRBJ1-5; tentative D call: TRBD1 (6 bases). CDR3 amino acids: CATSRDPGGDQPQHF. CDR3 DNA: TGTGCCACCAGCAGAGATCCGGGGGGCGATCAGCCCCAGCATTTT.